This T cell receptor (beta chain) was retrieved from a study of blood T cell repertoires in COVID-19. Participants spanned ages about 18 to 95 years and resided in 20 to 30 US areas. Donors were grouped by their self-reported clinical history. Recovery among Cohort 3 donors was established by two negative PCRs, clearance, or symptom resolution. There are 13 residues in the CDR3. V lost 3 bases to trimming and J lost 9 bases, with 14 bases between them. Germline assignment: CDR1 WNHNN and CDR2 SYGVQD (reference sequence). Data came from immunoSEQ multiplex PCR; TCRdb stores just in-frame clones and leaves some out. The table has about 250,000 clones, about nine tenths seen once; the top ten hold about 1.6%.

This sequence originates from a man aged 35 to 55 who had recovered from COVID-19. The genes are TRBV10-1 and TRBJ1-1; tentatively, D is TRBD1 (6 bases). Sequenced sample: PBMCs or T cells enriched from blood (not recorded which). This chain's CDR3 is CASSDRGLPQAFF. The DNA for the CDR3 is TGCGCCAGCAGTGACAGGGGCCTACCTCAAGCTTTCTTT.